A single sample is the source of the 26 T cell receptor delta chains below, sequenced in a study of Vδ1+ human thymocytes. Study-wide points: In the thymus, TRG and TRD repertoires looked highly polyclonal with Gaussian CDR3 lengths.

These TCRs' antigens remain unknown. RNA was extracted from the cells and then reverse transcribed. CDR3 amplicons came from multiplex PCR with pooled V-gene forward and constant-region reverse primers. TCRdb reprocessed the multiplex PCR reads through CATT. The sample records about 25,000 delta-chain clones, around 32% being singletons. The sample was Vdelta1+ gamma-delta thymocytes from the thymus. Specified subset: FACS-sorted CD3+ TCRalphabeta- TCRVdelta1+ TCRVdelta2- thymocytes. Receptor source: a boy less than two years old who had congenital heart surgery.

V usage is TRDV1 and J usage is TRDJ1; possible D gene TRDD3, 8 bases. Trimming took 2 bases from V and 2 from J, leaving 27 bases between them. Germline CDR1 is TSWWSYY and CDR2 is QGS. The CDR3 has 20 amino acids. Here the CDR3 DNA reads TGTGCTCTTGGGGAATTGGGTTTTCCTACGTGGGGGATTAGGACCGATAAACTCATCTTT. Translated: CALGELGFPTWGIRTDKLIF.

This chain connects TRDV1 to TRDJ1, with TRDD2 matching over 7 bases. The ends lost 4 bases at V and 0 bases at J; junction bases unmatched: 26. The CDR3 extends over 22 amino acids. The germline V gene has CDR1 TSWWSYY and CDR2 QGS. The CDR3 region has the DNA TGTGCTCTTGGGGGACCGCATTCCTACGATCTAAGACCCCAACTGTACACCGATAAACTCATCTTT. As protein: CALGGPHSYDLRPQLYTDKLIF.

The rearrangement links TRDV1 to TRDJ1, with D perhaps matching TRDD3 (6 bases). Germline V gene data show CDR1 as TSWWSYY and CDR2 as QGS. The CDR3 extends over 16 amino acids. Deletions cut 1 base from V and 9 bases from J, with 21 bases between. The CDR3 region is CALGEPSPRWGSQLIF. The CDR3 region has the DNA TGTGCTCTTGGGGAACCCTCACCTAGATGGGGATCTCAACTCATCTTT.

This clone was recorded once. A much larger clone sits a single nucleotide away, making a read error possible. This chain connects TRDV2 to TRDJ3, with D unclear. V was pared by 0 bases and J by 0 bases, with 17 bases between. The CDR3 runs to 20 residues. Germline V gene lookup returns CDR1 GEAIGNYY and CDR2 EKD. Here the CDR3 DNA reads TGTGCCTGTGACACCGATTGCTGCCCGCCCTCCTCCTGGGACACCCGACAGATGTTTTTC. Translated: CACDTDCCPPSSWDTRQMFF.

This clone was detected ten times or more. The rearrangement joins TRDV1 to TRDJ1; the match to TRDD3 covers 10 bases. Germline trimming cut 5 bases from V and 0 bases from J; bases unmatched to any gene: 24. The germline CDR1 and CDR2 sequences are TSWWSYY and QGS. CDR3 length: 22 amino acids. CDR3: CALGKPPHVTGGCPPYTDKLIF. CDR3 DNA: TGTGCTCTTGGGAAACCCCCCCACGTTACTGGGGGATGCCCCCCGTACACCGATAAACTCATCTTT.

The sample holds a few counts of this clone. The chain links TRDV2 to TRDJ1; D not certain. This CDR3 contains 10 residues. Trimming pared 9 bases from V and 7 bases from J, leaving 11 bases between. Per germline, CDR1 GEAIGNYY and CDR2 EKD. The CDR3: CATREFKLIF. In DNA form, the CDR3 reads TGTGCCACCCGGGAGTTTAAACTCATCTTT.

This clone was observed a few times. The V and J genes are TRDV1 and TRDJ1, with 9 bases that match TRDD3. Germline V gene lookup returns CDR1 TSWWSYY and CDR2 QGS. J lost 0 bases, V lost 0 bases, and 8 bases had no gene match. The CDR3 totals 18 residues. The CDR3 DNA reads TGTGCTCTTGGGGAACTGTCTCCTGGGGGATTGTACACCGATAAACTCATCTTT. Translating it yields CALGELSPGGLYTDKLIF.

About this clone itself: Sequence at one end of the junction differs from germline and may be a read error. The same CDR3 can be traced to other DNA sequences in this sample. The chain combines TRDV1 with TRDJ1; 8 nucleotides agree with TRDD3. This CDR3 is built from 25 residues. Germline V CDR1 and CDR2: TSWWSYY, QGS. CDR3 loop: CAVSCPTRGLYFPLGVRDYTDKLIF. The DNA for the CDR3 is TGTGCTGTAAGTTGTCCTACTCGGGGCCTCTACTTCCCACTGGGGGTCCGAGATTACACCGATAAGCTCATCTTT.

In the case of this clone: The junction shows a germline mismatch at one end, possibly a read error. V gene TRDV1 combines with J gene TRDJ1, with D perhaps TRDD3 (6 bases). This CDR3 region has 19 residues. Germline values: CDR1 TSWWSYY, CDR2 QGS. For the CDR3, the DNA is TGTGCTCCTGGGGAACTTCACCTTTCTGGGGACCACTCCACCGATAAACTCATCTTT. Translation: CAPGELHLSGDHSTDKLIF.

This clone was counted a few times. V and J are TRDV1 and TRDJ1; D might be TRDD3 (6 bases). V lost 0 bases and J lost 0, with 17 bases in between. Per the germline V gene, CDR1 is TSWWSYY and CDR2 is QGS. This CDR3 is 18 amino acids long. The CDR3 here is CALGELLGISQYTDKLIF. CDR3 nucleotide sequence: TGTGCTCTTGGGGAACTTTTGGGGATTTCCCAGTACACCGATAAACTCATCTTT.

This clone came up a few times. The rearrangement joins TRDV1 to TRDJ1; a weak D match, TRDD3 (6 bases). Germline V gene lookup returns CDR1 TSWWSYY and CDR2 QGS. Between the trimmed V and J ends, which lost 1 base and 0 bases, there was a span of 15 bases. CDR3 size: 17 residues. The CDR3 bases are TGTGCTCTTGGGGAACCGCTGGGGCTGTCGTACACCGATAAACTCATCTTT. This translates into CALGEPLGLSYTDKLIF.

This clone showed up just a few times. The V call is TRDV1, the J call TRDJ1, with D possibly TRDD3 on 5 matching bases. The CDR3 spans 15 residues. V was shortened by 3 bases and J by 3 bases, with 14 bases between the two germline ends. Germline V gene lookup returns CDR1 TSWWSYY and CDR2 QGS. DNA for the CDR3: TGTGCTCTTGGGGATCCGTACTGGAAGTCCGATAAACTCATCTTT. Translation gives CALGDPYWKSDKLIF.

This clone has only one observation. This chain joins TRDV1 and TRDJ1; 7 bases match TRDD3. CDR1 is TSWWSYY, CDR2 QGS, per germline. V was pared by 0 bases and J by 0 bases, with 31 bases of the junction left unmatched. The CDR3 runs to 25 residues. The CDR3 sequence is CALGELFISPQTLTSPGGYTDKLIF. In DNA form, the CDR3 reads TGTGCTCTTGGGGAACTATTTATCTCTCCCCAGACGTTAACTTCTCCCGGGGGATACACCGATAAACTCATCTTT.

This clone was picked up one time. A much larger clone differs from this one at a single base, so this may be a read error. The same CDR3 is also encoded by other DNA sequences in this sample. This chain uses TRDV1 with TRDJ1; D uncertain. CDR1 is TSWWSYY, CDR2 QGS, per germline. Trimming removed 2 bases from V and 2 bases from J, with 18 bases in between. The CDR3 spans 17 residues. In nucleotides, the CDR3 is TGTGCTCTTGGGGAAGGCGGGGCCGCCCGGCGGACCGATAAACTCATCTTT. This codes for CALGEGGAARRTDKLIF.

This clone came up a few times. The genes are TRDV2 and TRDJ1; 8 nucleotides agree with TRDD3. CDR1 GEAIGNYY and CDR2 EKD come from the germline V gene. There are 18 residues in the CDR3. Unmatched junction bases numbered 13, after V lost 0 bases and J lost 2 bases. In DNA, the CDR3 is TGTGCCTGTGACACCGCCTATTACTGGGGGTTAAGGACCGATAAACTCATCTTT. Protein sequence: CACDTAYYWGLRTDKLIF.

This clone is judged medium-sized (0.01 to 0.1%). The chain has TRDV1 and TRDJ1, with 9 nucleotides matching TRDD3. The junction had 14 bases not matched to a gene; V was cut back by 3 bases and J by 0 bases. The CDR3 has 19 residues. CDR1 and CDR2 (germline): TSWWSYY, QGS. The CDR3 spells CALGDGRWGYAAYTDKLIF. For the CDR3, the DNA is TGTGCTCTTGGGGATGGGCGGTGGGGATACGCCGCGTACACCGATAAACTCATCTTT.

The chain combines TRDV1 with TRDJ1, with D possibly TRDD3 on 7 matching bases. CDR1 and CDR2 (germline): TSWWSYY, QGS. The ends were cut back, 0 bases at V and 1 base at J, with 42 bases in the middle. There are 26 residues in the CDR3. CDR3 amino acids: CALGELEPSQTQYWGRTPGCTDKLIF. The CDR3 nucleotides read TGTGCTCTTGGGGAACTGGAACCTTCCCAAACTCAGTACTGGGGACGAACGCCCGGGTGCACCGATAAACTCATCTTT.

In its sample, this clone is medium-sized. The rearrangement links TRDV1 to TRDJ1; D remains ambiguous. Germline V lookup: CDR1 TSWWSYY, CDR2 QGS. The CDR3 sequence is 18 residues long. V was clipped by 7 bases and J by 0 bases, with 24 bases between them. CDR3 residues: CALVPTLWTTWYTDKLIF. Written as DNA, the CDR3 is TGTGCTCTTGTACCGACCCTATGGACAACGTGGTACACCGATAAACTCATCTTT.

Of note for this clone: The junction departs from the called germline gene at one end, perhaps through a read error. Other DNA sequences from this sample encode an identical CDR3 as well. V is TRDV3 and J is TRDJ2; 11 nucleotides line up with TRDD3. Germline CDR1 TVYSNPD, CDR2 GDNSRS (reference sequence). The CDR3 is 21 residues long. The CDR3 DNA sequence: TGTGCCGGGTTTACGTGGGCGTTTACTGGGGGATATTTTTCTTTGACGGCACAACTCTTCTTT. It yields the protein CAGFTWAFTGGYFSLTAQLFF.

This chain joins TRDV1 and TRDJ1, with 8 bases aligning to TRDD3. This CDR3 region has 17 residues. Germline CDR1 reads TSWWSYY; CDR2 reads QGS. With 5 bases clipped from V and 0 bases from J, the junction kept 11 bases outside the gene matches. Here the CDR3 DNA reads TGTGCTCTTGGGTTAAACTGGGGGCTCACGTACACCGATAAACTCATCTTT. Residues: CALGLNWGLTYTDKLIF.

Notes on this clone: A much larger clone lies a single base off, so this may be a read error. The chain combines TRDV1 with TRDJ1, with 11 bases aligning to TRDD3. The CDR3 runs to 18 residues. V lost 8 bases, J lost 1 base, and 15 bases stayed unmatched. Germline CDR1 TSWWSYY, CDR2 QGS. The CDR3 DNA sequence: TGTGCTCTTCGGGCGTCGCTGGGGGATACATGGGGCACCGATAAACTCATCTTT. It is translated as CALRASLGDTWGTDKLIF.

In the case of this clone: Within the sample, other DNA sequences also encode this same CDR3. The rearrangement joins TRDV1 to TRDJ1, with TRDD3 matching 7 bases. Per the germline V gene, CDR1 is TSWWSYY and CDR2 is QGS. The V segment lost 3 bases and the J segment 0 bases; nucleotides outside the gene matches: 25. CDR3 length: 22 residues. Here the CDR3 DNA reads TGTGCTCTTGGGGAGCCCATTGGGCCTATCTACGAGGTACTGGGGTACACCGATAAACTCATCTTT. As protein: CALGEPIGPIYEVLGYTDKLIF.

V and J are TRDV1 and TRDJ1; no clear D. The CDR3 is 19 amino acids. CDR1 and CDR2 (germline): TSWWSYY, QGS. V was pared by 4 bases and J by 7 bases, with 31 bases between. CDR3 region: CALGASDCSPSWVCGKLIF. In DNA, the CDR3 is TGTGCTCTTGGGGCCTCCGACTGTTCCCCCAGTTGGGTATGCGGTAAACTCATCTTT.

Remarks on this clone: A read error is likely here: a far larger clone is one base away. At the DNA level, this CDR3 is encoded by other sequences in the same sample as well. This chain links TRDV2 with TRDJ1; possible D gene TRDD3, 5 bases. The CDR3 length is 16 residues. Germline assignment: CDR1 GEAIGNYY and CDR2 EKD. The CDR3 DNA follows: TGTGCCTGTGACGAAGATACAACGGTTTACACCGACAAACTCATCTTT. It codes for CACDEDTTVYTDKLIF.

With regard to this clone: This specimen includes other DNA sequences encoding the same CDR3. This chain links TRDV1 with TRDJ1, with 11 bases identical to TRDD3. CDR1 is TSWWSYY, CDR2 QGS, per germline. V lost 0 bases, J lost 8 bases, and 17 bases stayed unmatched. CDR3 length: 19 amino acids. CDR3 in amino acids: CALGELDNLLGDNGTKLIF. As DNA, the CDR3 is TGTGCTCTTGGGGAACTAGACAACCTACTGGGGGATAACGGGACGAAACTCATCTTT.

This clone was seen only a few times. The gene calls are TRDV1 and TRDJ1, with 7 bases fitting TRDD3. Germline V gives CDR1 TSWWSYY, CDR2 QGS. The CDR3 has 19 amino acids. The V gene end was trimmed by 0 bases and the J gene end by 0 bases; junction bases not matched to a gene: 13. CDR3 DNA: TGTGCTCTTGGGGAACTAGGTATGTGGCACTGGGGAGACACCGATAAACTCATCTTT. It specifies CALGELGMWHWGDTDKLIF.